Only a few counts were recorded for the clone carrying this T cell receptor (beta chain). Its antigen is undetermined. The data belong to a study of identical twins. Study-level findings and limits: Models underestimated how often monozygotic twins shared out-of-frame TCR alpha. Memory repertoires showed no such pattern, whereas abundant cord blood beta clonotypes carried fewer insertions. Conclusions relied on cross-sectional statistical analysis, not following the same donors.

This CDR3 comprises 15 residues. The V and J ends lost 4 bases and 9 bases, in that order; junction bases with no gene match: 14. Germline CDR1 is MDHEN and CDR2 is SYDVKM. Via MiXCR, TCRdb re-called the 5' RACE reads, giving one row per CDR3 protein. The data contain about 570,000 distinct CDR3 sequences, more than 9% of them singletons. This same sample was also taken into another study, of yellow fever vaccine responses in identical twins.

This TCR was recovered from a woman under 30 in good health. V usage is TRBV28 and J usage is TRBJ2-5, with 7 positions matching TRBD2. Sequencing was performed on PBMCs. The CDR3 spells CASSWLADQKRAQYF. CDR3 DNA sequence: TGTGCCAGCAGTTGGCTAGCGGACCAAAAGAGGGCCCAGTACTTC.